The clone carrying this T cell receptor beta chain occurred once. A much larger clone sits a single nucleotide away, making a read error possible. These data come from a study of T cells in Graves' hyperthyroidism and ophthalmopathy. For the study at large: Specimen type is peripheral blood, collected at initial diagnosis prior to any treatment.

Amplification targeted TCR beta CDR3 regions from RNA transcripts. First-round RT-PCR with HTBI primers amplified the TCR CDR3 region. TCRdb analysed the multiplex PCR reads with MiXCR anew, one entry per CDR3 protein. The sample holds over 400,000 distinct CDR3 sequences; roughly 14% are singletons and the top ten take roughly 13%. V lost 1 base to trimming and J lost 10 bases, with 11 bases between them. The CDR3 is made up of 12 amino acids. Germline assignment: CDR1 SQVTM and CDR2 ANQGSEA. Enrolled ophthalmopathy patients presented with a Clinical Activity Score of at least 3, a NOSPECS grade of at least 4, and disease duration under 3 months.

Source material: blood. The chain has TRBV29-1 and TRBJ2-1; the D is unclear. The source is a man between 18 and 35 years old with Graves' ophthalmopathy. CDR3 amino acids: CSVEGSGDEQFF. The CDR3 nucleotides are TGCAGCGTTGAAGGGTCGGGCGACGAGCAGTTCTTC.